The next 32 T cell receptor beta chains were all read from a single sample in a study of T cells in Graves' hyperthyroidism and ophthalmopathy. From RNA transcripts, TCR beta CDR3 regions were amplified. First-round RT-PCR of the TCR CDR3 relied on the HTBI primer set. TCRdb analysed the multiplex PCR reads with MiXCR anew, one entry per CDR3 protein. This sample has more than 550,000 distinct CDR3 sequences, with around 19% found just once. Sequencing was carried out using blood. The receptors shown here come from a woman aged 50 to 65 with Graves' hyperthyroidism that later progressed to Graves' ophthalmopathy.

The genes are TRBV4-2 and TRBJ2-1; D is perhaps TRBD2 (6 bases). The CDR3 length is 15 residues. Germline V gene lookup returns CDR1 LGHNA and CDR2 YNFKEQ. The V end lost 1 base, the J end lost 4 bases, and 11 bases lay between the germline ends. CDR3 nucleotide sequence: TGTGCCAGCAGCCAAGGCCTGGACTATTACAATGAGCAGTTCTTC. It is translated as CASSQGLDYYNEQFF.

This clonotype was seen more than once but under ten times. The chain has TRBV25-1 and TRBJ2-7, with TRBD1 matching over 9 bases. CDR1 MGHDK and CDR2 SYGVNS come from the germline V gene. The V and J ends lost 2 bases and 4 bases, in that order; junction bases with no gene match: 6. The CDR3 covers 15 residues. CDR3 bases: TGTGCCAGCAGTGAACTGGGGGACAGGGATTACGAGCAGTACTTC. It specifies CASSELGDRDYEQYF.

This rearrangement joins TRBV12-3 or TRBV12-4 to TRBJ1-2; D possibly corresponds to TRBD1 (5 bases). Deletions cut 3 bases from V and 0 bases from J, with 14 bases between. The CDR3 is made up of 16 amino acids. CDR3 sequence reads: CASSFGGGGANYGYTF. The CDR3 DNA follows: TGTGCCAGCAGTTTCGGGGGGGGGGGGGCTAACTATGGCTACACCTTC.

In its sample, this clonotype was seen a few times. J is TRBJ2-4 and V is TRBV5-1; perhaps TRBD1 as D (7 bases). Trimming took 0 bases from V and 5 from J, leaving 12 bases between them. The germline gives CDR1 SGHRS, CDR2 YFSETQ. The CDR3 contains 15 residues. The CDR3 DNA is TGCGCCAGCAGCTTGGCCCAGGGGGGACAAAACATTCAGTACTTC. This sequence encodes CASSLAQGGQNIQYF.

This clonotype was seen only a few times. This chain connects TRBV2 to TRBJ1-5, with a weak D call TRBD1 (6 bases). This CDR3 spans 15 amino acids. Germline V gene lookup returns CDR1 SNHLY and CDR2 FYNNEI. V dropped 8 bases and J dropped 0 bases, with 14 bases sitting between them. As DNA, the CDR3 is TGTGCCAGCGGAGAACAGGGAAATAGCAATCAGCCCCAGCATTTT. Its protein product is CASGEQGNSNQPQHF. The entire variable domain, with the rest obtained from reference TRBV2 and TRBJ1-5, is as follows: EPEVTQTPSHQVTQMGQEVILRCVPISNHLYFYWYRQILGQKVEFLVSFYNNEISEKSEIFDDQFSVERPDGSNFTLKIRSTKLEDSAMYFCASGEQGNSNQPQHFGDGTRLSIL.

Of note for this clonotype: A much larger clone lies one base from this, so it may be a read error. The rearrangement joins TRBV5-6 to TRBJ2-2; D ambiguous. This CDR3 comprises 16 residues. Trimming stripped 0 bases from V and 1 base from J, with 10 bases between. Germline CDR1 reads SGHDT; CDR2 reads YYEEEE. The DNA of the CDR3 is TGTGCCAGCAGCTTGGAAGGAGCCATGAACACCGGGGAGCTGTTTTTT. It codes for CASSLEGAMNTGELFF.

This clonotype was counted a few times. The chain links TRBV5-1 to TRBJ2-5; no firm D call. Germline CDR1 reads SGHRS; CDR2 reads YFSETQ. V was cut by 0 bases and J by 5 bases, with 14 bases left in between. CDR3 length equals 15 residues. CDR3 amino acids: CASSLATDARETQYF. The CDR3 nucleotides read TGCGCCAGCAGCTTGGCCACGGATGCGAGGGAGACCCAGTACTTC.

Here the CDR3 reads CASSYRGDNEQFF. CDR3 nucleotides: TGTGCCAGCAGTTACCGGGGCGACAATGAGCAGTTCTTC. This chain connects TRBV6-9 to TRBJ2-1; either TRBD1 or TRBD2 may fit D (5 bases each). The CDR3 spans 13 residues. V was shortened by 3 bases and J by 5 bases, with 8 bases between the two germline ends. Looked up from germline, CDR1 is MNHGY and CDR2 is SVAAGI.

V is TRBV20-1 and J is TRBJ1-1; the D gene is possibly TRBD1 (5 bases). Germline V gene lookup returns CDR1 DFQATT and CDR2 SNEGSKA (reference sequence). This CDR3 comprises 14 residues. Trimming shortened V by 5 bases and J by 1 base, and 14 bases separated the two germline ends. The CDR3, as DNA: TGCAGTGCTCCAGACAGAAACGCGAACACTGAAGCTTTCTTT. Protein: CSAPDRNANTEAFF.

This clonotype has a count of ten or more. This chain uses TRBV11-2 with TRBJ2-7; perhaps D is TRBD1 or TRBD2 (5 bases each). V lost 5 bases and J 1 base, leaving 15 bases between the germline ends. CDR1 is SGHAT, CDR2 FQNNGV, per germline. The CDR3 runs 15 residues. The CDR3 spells CASSDRDDPSYEQYF. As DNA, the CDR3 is TGTGCCAGCAGCGACCGGGACGATCCGTCCTACGAGCAGTACTTC. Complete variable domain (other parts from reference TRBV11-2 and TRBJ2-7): EAGVAQSPRYKIIEKRQSVAFWCNPISGHATLYWYQQILGQGPKLLIQFQNNGVVDDSQLPKDRFSAERLKGVDSTLKIQPAKLEDSAVYLCASSDRDDPSYEQYFGPGTRLTVT.

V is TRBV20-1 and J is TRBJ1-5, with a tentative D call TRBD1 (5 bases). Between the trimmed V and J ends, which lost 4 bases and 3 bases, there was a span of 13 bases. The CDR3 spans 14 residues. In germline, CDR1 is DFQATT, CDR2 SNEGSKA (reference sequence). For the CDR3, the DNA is TGCAGTGCTACTCGGGGGGGGAACAATCAGCCCCAGCATTTT. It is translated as CSATRGGNNQPQHF.

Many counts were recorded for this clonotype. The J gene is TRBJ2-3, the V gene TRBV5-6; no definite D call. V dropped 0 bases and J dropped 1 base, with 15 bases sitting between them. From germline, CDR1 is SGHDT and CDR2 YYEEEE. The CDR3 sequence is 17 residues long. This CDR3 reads CASSLAQNSQGTDTQYF. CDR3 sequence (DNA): TGTGCCAGCAGCTTGGCCCAAAACAGCCAGGGCACAGATACGCAGTATTTT.

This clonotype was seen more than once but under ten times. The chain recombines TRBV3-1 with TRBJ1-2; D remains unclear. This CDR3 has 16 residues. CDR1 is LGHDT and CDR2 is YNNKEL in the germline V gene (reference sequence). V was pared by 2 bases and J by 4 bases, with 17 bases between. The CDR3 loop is CASSQHAKVFGYGYTF. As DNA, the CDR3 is TGTGCCAGCAGCCAACATGCGAAGGTCTTTGGCTATGGCTACACCTTC.

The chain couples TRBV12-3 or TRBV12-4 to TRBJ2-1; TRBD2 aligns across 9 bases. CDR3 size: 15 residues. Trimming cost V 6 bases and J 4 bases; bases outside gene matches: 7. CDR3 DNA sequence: TGTGCCAGCAGATCGCCGGGACTAGCTTACAATGAGCAGTTCTTC. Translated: CASRSPGLAYNEQFF.

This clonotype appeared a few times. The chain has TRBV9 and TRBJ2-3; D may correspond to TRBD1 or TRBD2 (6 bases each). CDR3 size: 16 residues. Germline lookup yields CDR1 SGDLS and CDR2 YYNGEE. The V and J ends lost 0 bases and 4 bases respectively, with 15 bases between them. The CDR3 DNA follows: TGTGCCAGCAGCGTAGAAGGGGGGTCTCTCGCAGATACGCAGTATTTT. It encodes CASSVEGGSLADTQYF. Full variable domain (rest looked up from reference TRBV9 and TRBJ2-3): DSGVTQTPKHLITATGQRVTLRCSPRSGDLSVYWYQQSLDQGLQFLIQYYNGEERAKGNILERFSAQQFPDLHSELNLSSLELGDSALYFCASSVEGGSLADTQYFGPGTRLTVL.

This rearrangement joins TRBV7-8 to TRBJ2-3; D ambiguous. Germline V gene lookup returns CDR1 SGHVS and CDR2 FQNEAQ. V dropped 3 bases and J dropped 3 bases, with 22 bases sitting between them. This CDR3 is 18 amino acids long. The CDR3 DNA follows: TGTGCCAGCAGCTTTCCTCCCTCGGAGCCCCTAGGGACAGATACGCAGTATTTT. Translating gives CASSFPPSEPLGTDTQYF.

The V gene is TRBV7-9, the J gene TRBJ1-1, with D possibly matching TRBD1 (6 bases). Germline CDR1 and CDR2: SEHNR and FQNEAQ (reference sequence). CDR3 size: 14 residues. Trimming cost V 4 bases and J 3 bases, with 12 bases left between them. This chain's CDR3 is CASSSQGSDTEAFF. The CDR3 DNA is TGTGCCAGCAGCTCGCAGGGGAGTGACACTGAAGCTTTCTTT.

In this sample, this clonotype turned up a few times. The CDR3 DNA reads as TGCGCCAGCAGCTTGGGGGCGATATATGAAAAACTGTTTTTT. This codes for CASSLGAIYEKLFF. The chain couples TRBV5-1 to TRBJ1-4; D is uncertain. The V end lost 0 bases, the J end lost 6 bases, and 9 bases lay between the germline ends. The CDR3 spans 14 residues. Per the germline V gene, CDR1 is SGHRS and CDR2 is YFSETQ. The variable domain in full, completed from reference TRBV5-1 and TRBJ1-4, reads KAGVTQTPRYLIKTRGQQVTLSCSPISGHRSVSWYQQTPGQGLQFLFEYFSETQRNKGNFPGRFSGRQFSNSRSEMNVSTLELGDSALYLCASSLGAIYEKLFFGSGTQLSVL.

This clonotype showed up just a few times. Written as DNA, the CDR3 is TGTGCCAGCAGCCGGGCGGGACAGCATAATTCACCCCTCCACTTT. Translated, it gives CASSRAGQHNSPLHF. The chain carries TRBV3-1 and TRBJ1-6; 7 bases agree with TRBD1. Losses at the gene ends were 4 bases for V and 5 bases for J; bases not matched to a gene: 5. This CDR3 spans 15 amino acids. Germline V CDR1 and CDR2: LGHDT, YNNKEL (reference sequence).

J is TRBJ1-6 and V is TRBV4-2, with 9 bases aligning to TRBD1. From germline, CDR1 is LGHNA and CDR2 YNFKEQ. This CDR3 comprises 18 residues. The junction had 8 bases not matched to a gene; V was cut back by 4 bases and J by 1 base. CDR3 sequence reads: CASSPWTGATSYNSPLHF. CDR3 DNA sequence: TGTGCCAGCAGCCCTTGGACAGGGGCTACATCCTATAATTCACCCCTCCACTTT.

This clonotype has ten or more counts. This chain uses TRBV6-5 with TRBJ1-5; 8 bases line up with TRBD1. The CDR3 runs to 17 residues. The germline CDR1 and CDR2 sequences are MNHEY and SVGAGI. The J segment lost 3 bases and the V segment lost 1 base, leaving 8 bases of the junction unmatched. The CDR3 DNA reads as TGTGCCAGCAGTTACTTACCTCCGACAGGGGACAATCAGCCCCAGCATTTT. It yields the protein CASSYLPPTGDNQPQHF.

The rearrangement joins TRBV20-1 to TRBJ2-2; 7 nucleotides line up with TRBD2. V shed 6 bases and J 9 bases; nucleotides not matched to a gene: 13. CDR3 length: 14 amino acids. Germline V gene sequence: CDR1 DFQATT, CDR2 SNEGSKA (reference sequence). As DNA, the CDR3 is TGCAGTGCCCGAGCGGGAATGACTGACCGGGAGCTGTTTTTT. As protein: CSARAGMTDRELFF.

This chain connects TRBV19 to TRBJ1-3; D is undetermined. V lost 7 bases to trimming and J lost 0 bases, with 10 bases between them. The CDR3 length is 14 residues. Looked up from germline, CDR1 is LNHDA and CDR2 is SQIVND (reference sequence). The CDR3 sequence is CASTGLRSGNTIYF. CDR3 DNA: TGTGCCAGTACCGGACTACGCTCTGGAAACACCATATATTTT. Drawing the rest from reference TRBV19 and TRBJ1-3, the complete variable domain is DGGITQSPKYLFRKEGQNVTLSCEQNLNHDAMYWYRQDPGQGLRLIYYSQIVNDFQKGDIAEGYSVSREKKESFPLTVTSAQKNPTAFYLCASTGLRSGNTIYFGEGSWLTVV.

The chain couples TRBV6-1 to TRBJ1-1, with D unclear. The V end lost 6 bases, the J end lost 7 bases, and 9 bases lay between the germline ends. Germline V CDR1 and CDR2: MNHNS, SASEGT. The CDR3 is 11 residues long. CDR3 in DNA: TGTGCCAGCAGCATGGGTTTTGAAGCTTTCTTT. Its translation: CASSMGFEAFF.

CDR3 residues: CASSIPPGQGHGYTF. In nucleotides, the CDR3 is TGTGCCAGCAGCATCCCACCGGGACAGGGGCATGGCTACACCTTC. This chain joins TRBV2 and TRBJ1-2, with 10 bases identical to TRBD1. Germline V gene sequence: CDR1 SNHLY, CDR2 FYNNEI. V gave up 6 bases and J gave up 6 bases; unmatched junction bases: 10. This CDR3 region has 15 residues.

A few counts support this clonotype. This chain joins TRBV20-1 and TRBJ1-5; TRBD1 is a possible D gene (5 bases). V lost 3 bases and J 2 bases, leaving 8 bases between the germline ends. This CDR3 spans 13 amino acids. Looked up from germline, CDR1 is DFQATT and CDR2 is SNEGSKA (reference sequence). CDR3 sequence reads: CSASGAGNQPQHF. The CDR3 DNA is TGCAGTGCTAGCGGGGCCGGCAATCAGCCCCAGCATTTT.

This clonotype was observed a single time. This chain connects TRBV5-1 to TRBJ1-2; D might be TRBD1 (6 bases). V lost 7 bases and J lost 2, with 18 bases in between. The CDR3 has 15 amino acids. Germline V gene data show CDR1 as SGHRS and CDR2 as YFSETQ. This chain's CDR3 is CASSKGDEINYGYTF. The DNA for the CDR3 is TGCGCCAGCTCCAAGGGGGACGAAATCAACTATGGCTACACCTTC.

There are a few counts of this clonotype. The CDR3 DNA reads as TGTGCCATCAGTTCCGCCTTGAATCAGCCCCAGCATTTT. The encoded protein is CAISSALNQPQHF. The J gene is TRBJ1-5, the V gene TRBV10-3; unclear D gene. The CDR3 runs to 13 residues. The V gene's germline CDR1 is ENHRY and CDR2 SYGVKD. The V end lost 5 bases, the J end lost 4 bases, and 9 bases lay between the germline ends.

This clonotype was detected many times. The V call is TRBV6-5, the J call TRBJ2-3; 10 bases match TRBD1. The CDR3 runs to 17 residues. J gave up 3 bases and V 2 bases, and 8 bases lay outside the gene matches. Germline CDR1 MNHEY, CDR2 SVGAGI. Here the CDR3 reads CASSYTNLGQGTDTQYF. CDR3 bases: TGTGCCAGCAGTTACACAAACCTGGGACAGGGGACAGATACGCAGTATTTT.

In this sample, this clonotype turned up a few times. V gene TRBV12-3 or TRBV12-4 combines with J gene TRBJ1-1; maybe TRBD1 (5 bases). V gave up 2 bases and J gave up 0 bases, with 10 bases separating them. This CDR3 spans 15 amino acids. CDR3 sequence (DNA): TGTGCCAGCAGTTTATTTGGGGGAATGAACACTGAAGCTTTCTTT. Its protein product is CASSLFGGMNTEAFF.

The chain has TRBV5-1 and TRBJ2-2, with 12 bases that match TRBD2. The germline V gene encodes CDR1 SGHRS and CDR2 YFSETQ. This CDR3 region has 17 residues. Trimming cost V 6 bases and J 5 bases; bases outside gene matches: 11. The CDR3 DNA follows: TGCGCCAGCACCCTTCGGACTAGCGGGGTCGATACCGGGGAGCTGTTTTTT. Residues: CASTLRTSGVDTGELFF.

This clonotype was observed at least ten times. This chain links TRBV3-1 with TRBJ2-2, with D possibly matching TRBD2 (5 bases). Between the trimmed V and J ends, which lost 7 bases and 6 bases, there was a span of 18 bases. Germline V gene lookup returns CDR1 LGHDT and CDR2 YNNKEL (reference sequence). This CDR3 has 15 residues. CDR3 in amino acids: CASTPGPPRAGELFF. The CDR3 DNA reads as TGTGCCAGCACGCCAGGCCCACCGAGGGCCGGGGAGCTGTTTTTT.